This T cell receptor beta chain was documented in a study of blood T cell repertoires in COVID-19. Study information: Acute-phase and convalescent COVID-19 samples originated in the United States, Italy and Spain.

The data were produced by immunoSEQ multiplex PCR, yet TCRdb's version contains in-frame clones alone and is incomplete. This sample yields more than 200,000 clones, of which just over 90% are seen a single time; under 2.5% belongs to the top ten. Germline V gene data show CDR1 as SGHTA and CDR2 as FQGTGA. Trimming at V came to 5 bases and at J to 7 bases, leaving 11 bases not matched to a gene. The CDR3 runs to 15 residues. This TCR came from a woman aged 18-35 years who had recovered from COVID-19. The chain is built from TRBV7-3 and TRBJ2-1; 7 bases match TRBD1. The source material was PBMCs or T cells enriched from blood (not recorded which). CDR3 coding DNA: TGTGCCAGCAGCAGCGTTCAGGGGGTTGGGAATGAGCAGTTCTTC. This encodes CASSSVQGVGNEQFF.